Shown below are 27 T cell receptor beta chains from a single sample sequenced in a study of long-term antiretroviral therapy in people with HIV. An immunoSEQ assay, version v3.0, was performed at survey level. This table comes from immunoSEQ multiplex PCR, and its TCRdb copy is limited to in-frame clones, with some not included. The repertoire has 21,000 or so clones, around 87% of them found once; the top ten carry 3% to 4%. The sequencing used unsorted PBMCs, collected roughly 2.5 years after starting antiretroviral therapy. These receptors were obtained from a woman aged 45-59 years with HIV.

This clone was recorded once. For the CDR3, the DNA is TGTGCCAGCAGCTCAGCTCCATACCCGGGTCATTCCTACGAGCAGTACTTC. It translates to CASSSAPYPGHSYEQYF. The chain carries TRBV7-9 and TRBJ2-7, with D unresolved. Germline V gene lookup returns CDR1 SEHNR and CDR2 FQNEAQ (reference sequence). V shed 4 bases and J shed 1 base, with 20 bases lying between them. The CDR3 extends over 17 amino acids.

The genes are TRBV7-3 and TRBJ2-7; the match to TRBD2 covers 13 bases. The CDR3 runs 19 residues. The V segment lost 2 bases and the J segment 6 bases; nucleotides outside the gene matches: 16. Germline-derived CDR1 and CDR2 are SGHTA and FQGTGA. For the CDR3, the DNA is TGTGCCAGCAGCTTAGAGGGGGGGACTAGCGGGAACGGTGGTTTCGAGCAGTACTTC. It specifies CASSLEGGTSGNGGFEQYF. The variable domain in full, completed from reference TRBV7-3 and TRBJ2-7, reads GAGVSQTPSNKVTEKGKYVELRCDPISGHTALYWYRQSLGQGPEFLIYFQGTGAADDSGLPNDRFFAVRPEGSVSTLKIQRTERGDSAVYLCASSLEGGTSGNGGFEQYFGPGTRLTVT.

This chain connects TRBV6-5 to TRBJ1-1, with no clear D. Deletions cut 2 bases from V and 4 bases from J, with 11 bases between. CDR1 and CDR2 from the germline V gene are MNHEY and SVGAGI. The CDR3 has 14 amino acids. The CDR3 region is CASSYQEGTTEAFF. The CDR3 DNA follows: TGTGCCAGCAGTTACCAGGAAGGTACCACTGAAGCTTTCTTT.

V is TRBV7-7 and J is TRBJ2-1; TRBD1 matches 12 bases. V was pared by 5 bases and J by 8 bases, with 4 bases of the junction left unmatched. The V gene's germline CDR1 is SSHAT and CDR2 FNYEAQ (reference sequence). The CDR3 runs 14 residues. The CDR3 is CASSPGQGADEQFF. CDR3 in DNA: TGTGCCAGCAGCCCGGGACAGGGGGCCGATGAGCAGTTCTTC.

The chain recombines TRBV5-5 with TRBJ2-3; D call uncertain. The germline gives CDR1 SGHKS, CDR2 YYEKEE (reference sequence). The CDR3 is 17 amino acids. The ends were cut back, 1 base at V and 6 bases at J, with 21 bases in the middle. The CDR3, as DNA: TGTGCCAGCAGCTTGTCTTCAACCCCCCACCGGTTGGATACGCAGTATTTT. It yields the protein CASSLSSTPHRLDTQYF.

This clone was seen only a few times. The J gene is TRBJ2-5, the V gene TRBV4-1, with TRBD2 identical over 8 bases. Germline CDR1 MGHRA, CDR2 YSYEKL. The CDR3 spans 18 residues. V dropped 0 bases and J dropped 1; count of bases not matched to a gene: 10. CDR3 bases: TGCGCCAGCAGCCAAGATAGCCTAGCGGGCACCTCCCAAGAGACCCAGTACTTC. This sequence encodes CASSQDSLAGTSQETQYF.

The rearrangement uses TRBV14 and TRBJ2-7; TRBD1 agrees at 8 bases. After removal of 1 base from V and 4 bases from J, the junction contained 9 bases not matched to a gene. The CDR3 is made up of 16 amino acids. From germline, CDR1 is SGHDN and CDR2 FVKESK. In DNA form, the CDR3 reads TGTGCCAGCAGCCAAGCCTCCGGGACAGGAGGATACGAGCAGTACTTC. Amino acid sequence: CASSQASGTGGYEQYF.

V is TRBV28 and J is TRBJ1-5, with D possibly being TRBD1 (6 bases). Trimming pared 5 bases from V and 9 bases from J, leaving 20 bases between. The CDR3 sequence is 15 residues long. The germline CDR1 and CDR2 sequences are MDHEN and SYDVKM. The CDR3, as DNA: TGTGCCAGCAGTCGCCAACAGGGACAAGGGCGGCCCCAGCATTTT. Translation: CASSRQQGQGRPQHF.

The J gene is TRBJ1-5, the V gene TRBV18, with D hard to call. Germline V CDR1 and CDR2: KGHSH, LQKENI. The ends were cut back, 0 bases at V and 2 bases at J, with 8 bases in the middle. The CDR3 extends over 15 amino acids. CDR3 DNA: TGTGCCAGCTCACCACCGGGAAAAGGCAATCAGCCCCAGCATTTT. It codes for CASSPPGKGNQPQHF.

This clone is deemed medium-sized. The chain recombines TRBV19 with TRBJ1-4; D ambiguous. The CDR3 loop spans 14 amino acids. CDR1 LNHDA and CDR2 SQIVND come from the germline V gene (reference sequence). V was pared by 7 bases and J by 0 bases, with 9 bases between. CDR3 DNA sequence: TGTGCCAGTACTCACGGGACAACTAATGAAAAACTGTTTTTT. It translates to CASTHGTTNEKLFF. The whole variable domain, filled in from reference TRBV19 and TRBJ1-4, reads DGGITQSPKYLFRKEGQNVTLSCEQNLNHDAMYWYRQDPGQGLRLIYYSQIVNDFQKGDIAEGYSVSREKKESFPLTVTSAQKNPTAFYLCASTHGTTNEKLFFGSGTQLSVL.

V usage is TRBV4-2 and J usage is TRBJ2-7; no reliable D call. Germline V gene sequence: CDR1 LGHNA, CDR2 YNFKEQ. Trimming removed 1 base at V and 0 bases at J, with 19 bases between. The CDR3 is 18 residues long. The CDR3 region has the DNA TGTGCCAGCAGCCAAGTTTCTAATCTGGGCCACGACTCCTACGAGCAGTACTTC. Its translation is CASSQVSNLGHDSYEQYF.

This chain joins TRBV6-1 and TRBJ2-3, with D hard to call. The V gene lost 7 bases and the J gene lost 3 bases, with 8 bases spanning the gap. The CDR3 sequence is 12 residues long. CDR1 and CDR2 (germline): MNHNS, SASEGT. This CDR3 reads CASMAQTDTQYF. In DNA, the CDR3 is TGTGCCAGCATGGCCCAAACAGATACGCAGTATTTT.

The chain links TRBV27 to TRBJ2-7; 9 bases map to TRBD2. Germline V gene data show CDR1 as MNHEY and CDR2 as SMNVEV (reference sequence). The CDR3 is made up of 14 amino acids. The junction had 3 bases not matched to a gene; V was cut back by 4 bases and J by 2 bases. This CDR3 reads CASSSRLAAYEQYF. CDR3 DNA: TGTGCCAGCAGTTCCCGACTAGCGGCCTACGAGCAGTACTTC.

V gene TRBV4-1 combines with J gene TRBJ2-2, with 7 bases identical to TRBD1. Germline loops: CDR1 MGHRA, CDR2 YSYEKL. CDR3 length equals 15 residues. Trimming took 3 bases from V and 4 from J; bases not matched to a gene: 5. CDR3 protein: CASSQWDRATGELFF. The CDR3 DNA is TGCGCCAGCAGCCAGTGGGACAGAGCCACCGGGGAGCTGTTTTTT.

This clone appeared a single time. The chain carries TRBV29-1 and TRBJ2-3, with TRBD2 identical over 9 bases. The CDR3 is 15 residues long. The V and J ends lost 1 base and 2 bases, in that order; junction bases with no gene match: 4. Germline CDR1 SQVTM, CDR2 ANQGSEA. In nucleotides, the CDR3 is TGCAGCGTTGAAGGGGCTAGCGGGAACACAGATACGCAGTATTTT. Translated, it gives CSVEGASGNTDTQYF.

V and J are TRBV27 and TRBJ2-2, with no clear D. CDR3 length: 14 residues. Germline CDR1 reads MNHEY; CDR2 reads SMNVEV (reference sequence). The ends were cut back, 5 bases at V and 4 bases at J, with 11 bases in the middle. The CDR3 sequence: CASSASLGTGELFF. The DNA for the CDR3 is TGTGCCAGCAGTGCCTCTCTAGGCACCGGGGAGCTGTTTTTT.

This clone has a single count. The J gene is TRBJ2-7, the V gene TRBV5-1; D gene unclear. This CDR3 region has 14 residues. The V and J ends lost 0 bases and 6 bases respectively, with 13 bases between them. Germline lookup yields CDR1 SGHRS and CDR2 YFSETQ. CDR3 sequence: CASSLEQSFSEQYF. In DNA, the CDR3 is TGCGCCAGCAGCTTGGAACAGTCTTTCAGCGAGCAGTACTTC.

J is TRBJ2-7 and V is TRBV27; D is undetermined. The V gene's germline CDR1 is MNHEY and CDR2 SMNVEV (reference sequence). The CDR3 has 13 amino acids. Trimming stripped 4 bases from V and 3 bases from J, with 10 bases between. The chain's CDR3 is CASSYSNHYEQYF. CDR3 DNA sequence: TGTGCCAGCAGTTACTCGAACCACTACGAGCAGTACTTC.

V usage is TRBV18 and J usage is TRBJ2-3; TRBD1 aligns across 10 bases. This CDR3 spans 15 amino acids. With V trimmed by 6 bases and J by 4 bases, 7 bases remained unmatched. The germline V gene has CDR1 KGHSH and CDR2 LQKENI. CDR3 residues: CASSPGQGSADTQYF. CDR3 nucleotide sequence: TGTGCCAGCTCGCCGGGACAGGGGAGCGCAGATACGCAGTATTTT.

This clone was counted between two and nine times. The chain is built from TRBV2 and TRBJ1-1; TRBD1 aligns across 7 bases. The germline CDR1 and CDR2 sequences are SNHLY and FYNNEI. This CDR3 is 12 amino acids long. V dropped 9 bases and J dropped 8; count of bases not matched to a gene: 9. The CDR3 coding sequence is TGTGCCAGGACGACAGGGCCCGAAGAAGCTTTCTTT. It yields the protein CARTTGPEEAFF.

The rearrangement links TRBV30 to TRBJ2-1; 11 bases align to TRBD2. V lost 2 bases, J lost 12 bases, and 6 bases stayed unmatched. This CDR3 comprises 13 residues. Germline V CDR1 and CDR2: GTSNPN, SVGIG (reference sequence). Written as DNA, the CDR3 is TGTGCCTGGAGTATTTCCGGGACTAGCGGGCAGTTCTTC. As protein: CAWSISGTSGQFF.

The V gene is TRBV18, the J gene TRBJ2-7; D is unclear. Trimming pared 3 bases from V and 0 bases from J, leaving 6 bases between. CDR1 is KGHSH and CDR2 is LQKENI in the germline V gene. The CDR3 is 13 residues long. CDR3 DNA: TGTGCCAGCTCACCGGGGAACTCCTACGAGCAGTACTTC. Its translation is CASSPGNSYEQYF.

The V call is TRBV4-1, the J call TRBJ1-1; D unclear. This CDR3 spans 14 amino acids. CDR1 is MGHRA, CDR2 YSYEKL, per germline. V lost 0 bases and J 0 bases, leaving 5 bases between the germline ends. Here the CDR3 reads CASSQDRVNTEAFF. As DNA, the CDR3 is TGCGCCAGCAGCCAAGATAGGGTGAACACTGAAGCTTTCTTT.

The gene calls are TRBV7-9 and TRBJ2-7; D is perhaps TRBD2 (6 bases). CDR1 SEHNR and CDR2 FQNEAQ come from the germline V gene (reference sequence). The CDR3 length is 13 residues. Trimming removed 3 bases from V and 3 bases from J, with 9 bases in between. For the CDR3, the DNA is TGTGCCAGCAGCTTCCAGGGAGGCTACGAGCAGTACTTC. It codes for CASSFQGGYEQYF.

This chain joins TRBV4-1 and TRBJ2-7; possible D gene TRBD1, 6 bases. The CDR3 is 14 residues long. V lost 2 bases to trimming and J lost 5 bases, with 13 bases between them. Germline CDR1 is MGHRA and CDR2 is YSYEKL. The CDR3 DNA reads as TGCGCCAGCAGCCAAACGACAGGCCTGGACGAGCAGTACTTC. It translates to CASSQTTGLDEQYF.

This clone was observed once. This sequence joins TRBV30 and TRBJ2-3; 8 bases line up with TRBD1. Trimming at V came to 1 base and at J to 2 bases, leaving 14 bases not matched to a gene. The germline CDR1 and CDR2 sequences are GTSNPN and SVGIG (reference sequence). The CDR3 consists of 18 residues. In DNA form, the CDR3 reads TGTGCCTGGAGTGAACTCTTTACAGGGGGTATCTTCACAGATACGCAGTATTTT. Translation: CAWSELFTGGIFTDTQYF.

The CDR3 sequence: CASSGGETQYF. DNA of the CDR3: TGTGCCAGCAGCGGGGGAGAGACCCAGTACTTC. The chain has TRBV2 and TRBJ2-5; maybe TRBD2 (6 bases). The length of the CDR3 is 11 residues. The V and J ends lost 6 bases and 4 bases respectively, with 6 bases between them. Germline V gene lookup returns CDR1 SNHLY and CDR2 FYNNEI.